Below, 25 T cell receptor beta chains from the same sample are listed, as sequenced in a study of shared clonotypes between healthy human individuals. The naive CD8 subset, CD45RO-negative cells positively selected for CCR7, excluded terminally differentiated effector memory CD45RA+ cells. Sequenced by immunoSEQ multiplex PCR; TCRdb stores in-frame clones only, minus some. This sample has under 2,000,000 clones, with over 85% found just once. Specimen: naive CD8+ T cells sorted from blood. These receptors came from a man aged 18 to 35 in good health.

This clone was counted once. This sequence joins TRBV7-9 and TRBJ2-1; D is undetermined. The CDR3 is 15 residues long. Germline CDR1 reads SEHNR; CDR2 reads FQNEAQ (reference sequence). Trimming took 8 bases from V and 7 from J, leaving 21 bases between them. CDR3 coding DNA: TGTGCCAGCGCTATGTGGGTCTCCTCGCGAAATGAGCAGTTCTTC. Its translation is CASAMWVSSRNEQFF.

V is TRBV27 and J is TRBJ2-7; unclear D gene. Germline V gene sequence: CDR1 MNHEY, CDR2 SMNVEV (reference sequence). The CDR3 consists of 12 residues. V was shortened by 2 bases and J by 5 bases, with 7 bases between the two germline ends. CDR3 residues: CASSLRRDEQYF. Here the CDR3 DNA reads TGTGCCAGCAGTTTACGACGGGACGAGCAGTACTTC.

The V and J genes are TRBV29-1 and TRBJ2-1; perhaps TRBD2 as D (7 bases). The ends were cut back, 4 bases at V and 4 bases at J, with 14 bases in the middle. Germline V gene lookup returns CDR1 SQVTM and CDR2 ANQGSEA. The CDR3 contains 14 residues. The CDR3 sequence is CSVGGGYRYNEQFF. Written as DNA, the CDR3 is TGCAGCGTTGGGGGGGGCTATCGGTACAATGAGCAGTTCTTC.

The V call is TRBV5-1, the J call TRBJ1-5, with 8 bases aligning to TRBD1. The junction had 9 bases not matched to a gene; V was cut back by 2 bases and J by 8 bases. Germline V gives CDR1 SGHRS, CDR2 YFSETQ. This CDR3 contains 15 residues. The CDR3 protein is CASSLEGQDGEPQHF. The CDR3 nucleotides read TGCGCCAGCAGCTTAGAGGGACAGGACGGGGAGCCCCAGCATTTT.

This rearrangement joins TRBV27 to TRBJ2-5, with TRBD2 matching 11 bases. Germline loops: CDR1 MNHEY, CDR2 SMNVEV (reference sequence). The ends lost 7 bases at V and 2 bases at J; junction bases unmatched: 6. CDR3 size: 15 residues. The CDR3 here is CASNIAGGLQETQYF. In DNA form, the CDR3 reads TGTGCCAGCAATATAGCGGGGGGGCTTCAAGAGACCCAGTACTTC.

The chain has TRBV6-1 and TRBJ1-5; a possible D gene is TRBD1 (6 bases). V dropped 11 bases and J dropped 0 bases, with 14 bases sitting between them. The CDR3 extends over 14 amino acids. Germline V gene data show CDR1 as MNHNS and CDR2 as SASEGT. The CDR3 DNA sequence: TGTGCCGGGGGGGACACCGATAGCAATCAGCCCCAGCATTTT. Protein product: CAGGDTDSNQPQHF.

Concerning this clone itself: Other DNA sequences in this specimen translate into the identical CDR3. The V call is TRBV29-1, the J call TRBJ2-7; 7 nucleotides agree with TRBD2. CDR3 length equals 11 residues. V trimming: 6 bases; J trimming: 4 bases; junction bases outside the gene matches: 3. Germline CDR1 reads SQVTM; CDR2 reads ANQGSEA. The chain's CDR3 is CSVLGGYEQYF. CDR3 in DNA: TGCAGCGTCCTCGGGGGGTACGAGCAGTACTTC.

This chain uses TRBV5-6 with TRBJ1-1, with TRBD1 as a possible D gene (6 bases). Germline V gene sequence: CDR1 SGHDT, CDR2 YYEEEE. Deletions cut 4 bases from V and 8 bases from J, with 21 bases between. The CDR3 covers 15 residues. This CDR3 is CASSRDTLPGQEAFF. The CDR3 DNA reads TGTGCCAGCAGCCGGGACACCCTACCGGGCCAGGAAGCTTTCTTT.

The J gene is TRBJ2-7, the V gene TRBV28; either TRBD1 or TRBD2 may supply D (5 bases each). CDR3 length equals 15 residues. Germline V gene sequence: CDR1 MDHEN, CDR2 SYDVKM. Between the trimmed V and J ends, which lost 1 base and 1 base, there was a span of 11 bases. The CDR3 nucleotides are TGTGCCAGCAGTTTATCCAGGGACGTTTCCTACGAGCAGTACTTC. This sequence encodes CASSLSRDVSYEQYF.

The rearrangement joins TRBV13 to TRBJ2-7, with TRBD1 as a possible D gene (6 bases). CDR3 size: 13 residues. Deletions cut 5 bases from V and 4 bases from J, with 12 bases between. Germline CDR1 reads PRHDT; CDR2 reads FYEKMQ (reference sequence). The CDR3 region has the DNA TGTGCCAGCAGCCCTGGCAGGGGTTACGAGCAGTACTTC. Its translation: CASSPGRGYEQYF. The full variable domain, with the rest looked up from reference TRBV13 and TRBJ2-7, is AAGVIQSPRHLIKEKRETATLKCYPIPRHDTVYWYQQGPGQDPQFLISFYEKMQSDKGSIPDRFSAQQFSDYHSELNMSSLELGDSALYFCASSPGRGYEQYFGPGTRLTVT.

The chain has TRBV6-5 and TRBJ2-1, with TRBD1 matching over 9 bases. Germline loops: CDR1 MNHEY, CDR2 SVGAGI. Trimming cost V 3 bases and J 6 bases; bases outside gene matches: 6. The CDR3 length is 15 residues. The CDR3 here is CASSYLGQGRNEQFF. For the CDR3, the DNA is TGTGCCAGCAGTTATCTGGGACAGGGCCGCAATGAGCAGTTCTTC.

The CDR3 here is CASRKRQGPGELFF. As DNA, the CDR3 is TGTGCCAGCAGAAAGCGGCAGGGCCCCGGGGAGCTGTTTTTT. The rearrangement joins TRBV6-7 to TRBJ2-2; D tentatively fits TRBD1 or TRBD2 (5 bases each). TRBV6-7 is assigned to the ORF class and has an uncertain function. The CDR3 consists of 14 residues. V shed 6 bases and J shed 6 bases, with 14 bases lying between them.

The CDR3 DNA follows: TGTGCCAGCACGGGGAACCTTCAGGACGAGCAGTACTTC. Translation gives CASTGNLQDEQYF. The chain uses TRBV5-6 and TRBJ2-7, with a possible D match to TRBD2 (5 bases). The CDR3 is 13 residues long. Per the germline V gene, CDR1 is SGHDT and CDR2 is YYEEEE. V lost 6 bases, J lost 5 bases, and 15 bases lay in between.

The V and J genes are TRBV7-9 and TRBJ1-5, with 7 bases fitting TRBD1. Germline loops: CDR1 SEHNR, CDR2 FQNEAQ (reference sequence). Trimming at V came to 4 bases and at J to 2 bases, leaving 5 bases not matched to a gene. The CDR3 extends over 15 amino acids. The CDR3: CASSSSTGGNQPQHF. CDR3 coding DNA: TGTGCCAGCAGCTCGTCTACAGGGGGCAATCAGCCCCAGCATTTT.

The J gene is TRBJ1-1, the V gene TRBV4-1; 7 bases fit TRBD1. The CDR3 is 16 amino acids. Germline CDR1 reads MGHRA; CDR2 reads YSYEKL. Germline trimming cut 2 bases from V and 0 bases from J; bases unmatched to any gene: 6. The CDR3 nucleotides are TGCGCCAGCAGCCAACTTCGACAGGGCATGAACACTGAAGCTTTCTTT. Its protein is CASSQLRQGMNTEAFF.

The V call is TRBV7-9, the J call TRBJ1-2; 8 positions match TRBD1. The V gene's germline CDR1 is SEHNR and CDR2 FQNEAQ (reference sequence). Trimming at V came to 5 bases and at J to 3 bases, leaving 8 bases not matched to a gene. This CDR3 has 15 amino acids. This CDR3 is CASSQNDRGDYGYTF. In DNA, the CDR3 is TGTGCCAGCAGCCAAAACGACAGGGGTGACTATGGCTACACCTTC.

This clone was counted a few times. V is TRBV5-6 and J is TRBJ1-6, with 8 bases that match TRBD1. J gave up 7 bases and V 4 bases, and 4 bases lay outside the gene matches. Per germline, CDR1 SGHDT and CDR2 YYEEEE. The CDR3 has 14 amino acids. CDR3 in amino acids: CASSVDRGNSPLHF. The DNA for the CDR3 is TGTGCCAGCAGCGTCGACAGGGGAAATTCACCCCTCCACTTT. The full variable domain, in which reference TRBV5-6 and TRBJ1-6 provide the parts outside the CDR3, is DAGVTQSPTHLIKTRGQQVTLRCSPKSGHDTVSWYQQALGQGPQFIFQYYEEEERQRGNFPDRFSGHQFPNYSSELNVNALLLGDSALYLCASSVDRGNSPLHFGNGTRLTVT.

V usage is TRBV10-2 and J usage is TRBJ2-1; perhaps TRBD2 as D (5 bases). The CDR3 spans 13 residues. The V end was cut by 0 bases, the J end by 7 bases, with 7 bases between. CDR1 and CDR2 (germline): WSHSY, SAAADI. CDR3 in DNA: TGCGCCAGCAGTGAGTCTAGCGTAAATGAGCAGTTCTTC. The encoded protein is CASSESSVNEQFF.

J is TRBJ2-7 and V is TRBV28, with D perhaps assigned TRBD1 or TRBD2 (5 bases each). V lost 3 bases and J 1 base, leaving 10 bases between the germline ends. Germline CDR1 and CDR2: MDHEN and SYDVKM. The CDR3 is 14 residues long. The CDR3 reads CASSLVGASYEQYF. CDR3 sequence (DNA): TGTGCCAGCAGTTTGGTCGGGGCGTCCTACGAGCAGTACTTC.

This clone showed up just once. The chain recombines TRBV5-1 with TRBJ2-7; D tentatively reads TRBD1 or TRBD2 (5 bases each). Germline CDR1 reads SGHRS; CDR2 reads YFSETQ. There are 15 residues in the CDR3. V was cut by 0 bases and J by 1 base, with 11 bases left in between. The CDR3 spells CASSLVGDASYEQYF. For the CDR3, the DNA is TGCGCCAGCAGCTTGGTCGGGGACGCTTCCTACGAGCAGTACTTC. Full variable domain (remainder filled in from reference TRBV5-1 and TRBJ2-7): KAGVTQTPRYLIKTRGQQVTLSCSPISGHRSVSWYQQTPGQGLQFLFEYFSETQRNKGNFPGRFSGRQFSNSRSEMNVSTLELGDSALYLCASSLVGDASYEQYFGPGTRLTVT.

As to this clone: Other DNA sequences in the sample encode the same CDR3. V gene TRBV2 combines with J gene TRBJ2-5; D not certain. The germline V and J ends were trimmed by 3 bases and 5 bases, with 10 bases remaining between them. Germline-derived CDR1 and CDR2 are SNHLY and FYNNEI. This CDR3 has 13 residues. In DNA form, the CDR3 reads TGTGCCAGCAGTGACGGGCTAGAGGAGACCCAGTACTTC. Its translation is CASSDGLEETQYF.

In DNA, the CDR3 is TGTGCCAGCAGTTACCCAGGGGCAGGGGCCTACGAGCAGTACTTC. It codes for CASSYPGAGAYEQYF. This chain connects TRBV6-5 to TRBJ2-7, with D perhaps matching TRBD1 (6 bases). The CDR3 extends over 15 amino acids. V was cut by 2 bases and J by 2 bases, with 13 bases left in between. The germline gives CDR1 MNHEY, CDR2 SVGAGI.

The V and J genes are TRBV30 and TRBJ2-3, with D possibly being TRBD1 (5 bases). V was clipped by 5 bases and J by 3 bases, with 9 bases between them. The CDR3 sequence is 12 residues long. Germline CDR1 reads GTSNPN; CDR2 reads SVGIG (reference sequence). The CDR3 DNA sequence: TGTGCCTGGGGGGCCCTGACAGATACGCAGTATTTT. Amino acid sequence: CAWGALTDTQYF. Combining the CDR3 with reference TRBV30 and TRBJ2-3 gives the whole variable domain SQTIHQWPATLVQPVGSPLSLECTVEGTSNPNLYWYRQAAGRGLQLLFYSVGIGQISSEVPQNLSASRPQDRQFILSSKKLLLSDSGFYLCAWGALTDTQYFGPGTRLTVL.

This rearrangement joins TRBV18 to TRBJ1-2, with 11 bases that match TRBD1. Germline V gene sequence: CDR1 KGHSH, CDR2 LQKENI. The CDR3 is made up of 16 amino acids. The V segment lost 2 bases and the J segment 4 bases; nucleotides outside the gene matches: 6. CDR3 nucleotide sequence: TGTGCCAGCTCACCAGGACAGGGGGCTGAGGGCTATGGCTACACCTTC. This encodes CASSPGQGAEGYGYTF.

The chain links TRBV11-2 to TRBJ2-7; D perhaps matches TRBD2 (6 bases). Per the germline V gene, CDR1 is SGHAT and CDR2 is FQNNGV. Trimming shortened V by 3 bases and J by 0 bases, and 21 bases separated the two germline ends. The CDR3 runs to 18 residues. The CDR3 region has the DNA TGTGCCAGCAGCTTCCCGAGGGGCGGCGGGGAGAGCTCCTACGAGCAGTACTTC. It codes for CASSFPRGGGESSYEQYF.